The 8 T cell receptor beta chains in this list originate from one sample, sequenced in a study of control samples from healthy donors and cancer patients. The repertoire was sequenced with immunoSEQ multiplex PCR; TCRdb's copy has only in-frame clones and lacks some. Of 63,000 or so clones listed, approximately 89% are singletons. Sequencing used PBMCs. These TCRs come from a man in his 60s with colorectal cancer.

The chain links TRBV5-1 to TRBJ1-4; D ambiguous. Per germline, CDR1 SGHRS and CDR2 YFSETQ. This CDR3 is built from 14 residues. The V end lost 1 base, the J end lost 7 bases, and 11 bases lay between the germline ends. The DNA for the CDR3 is TGCGCCAGCAGCTTGCCAATAGCGAGTGAAAAACTGTTTTTT. It codes for CASSLPIASEKLFF.

This rearrangement joins TRBV4-3 to TRBJ1-2, with D perhaps matching TRBD1 (6 bases). The V end lost 7 bases, the J end lost 7 bases, and 16 bases lay between the germline ends. The CDR3 runs to 13 residues. Looked up from germline, CDR1 is LGHNA and CDR2 is YSLEER. The CDR3 coding sequence is TGCGCCAGCACTCACGGAATAGGGGGTGGCTACACCTTC. It translates to CASTHGIGGGYTF.

The chain carries TRBV5-4 and TRBJ2-3; D remains ambiguous. From germline, CDR1 is SGHNT and CDR2 YYREEE (reference sequence). Deletions cut 1 base from V and 5 bases from J, with 8 bases between. There are 13 residues in the CDR3. CDR3 nucleotide sequence: TGTGCCAGCAGCTTGCCGGGTGGAGATACGCAGTATTTT. It translates to CASSLPGGDTQYF.

This clone was seen once. The chain joins TRBV20-1 to TRBJ1-1; D is ambiguous. V shed 3 bases and J shed 1 base, with 3 bases lying between them. Germline CDR1 reads DFQATT; CDR2 reads SNEGSKA (reference sequence). This CDR3 has 11 amino acids. CDR3 sequence (DNA): TGCAGTGCTAGCTGGAACACTGAAGCTTTCTTT. Amino acids: CSASWNTEAFF.

This chain joins TRBV7-9 and TRBJ2-5; D remains ambiguous. There are 14 residues in the CDR3. From germline, CDR1 is SEHNR and CDR2 FQNEAQ (reference sequence). Deletions cut 5 bases from V and 4 bases from J, with 14 bases between. CDR3: CASSPRLVGETQYF. CDR3 sequence (DNA): TGTGCCAGCAGCCCCCGCCTGGTCGGAGAGACCCAGTACTTC.

This rearrangement joins TRBV29-1 to TRBJ1-5; D remains ambiguous. CDR1 and CDR2 from the germline V gene are SQVTM and ANQGSEA. The CDR3 totals 13 residues. Trimming took 4 bases from V and 2 from J, leaving 9 bases between them. CDR3 amino acids: CSVAGQRNQPQHF. The CDR3 DNA sequence: TGCAGCGTTGCTGGTCAGCGCAATCAGCCCCAGCATTTT.

This chain uses TRBV7-2 with TRBJ2-1; 8 bases line up with TRBD1. V shed 0 bases and J 4 bases; nucleotides not matched to a gene: 2. This CDR3 is 15 amino acids long. Germline V lookup: CDR1 SGHTA, CDR2 FQGNSA. The CDR3 protein is CASSLAQGAYNEQFF. Written as DNA, the CDR3 is TGTGCCAGCAGCTTAGCGCAGGGGGCTTACAATGAGCAGTTCTTC.

DNA for the CDR3: TGTGCCAGCAGCCAAAAGACAGGGTGGGACACTGAAGCTTTCTTT. It encodes CASSQKTGWDTEAFF. J is TRBJ1-1 and V is TRBV14; TRBD1 matches 7 bases. This CDR3 is built from 15 residues. The germline V gene has CDR1 SGHDN and CDR2 FVKESK. Germline trimming cut 2 bases from V and 3 bases from J; bases unmatched to any gene: 6.